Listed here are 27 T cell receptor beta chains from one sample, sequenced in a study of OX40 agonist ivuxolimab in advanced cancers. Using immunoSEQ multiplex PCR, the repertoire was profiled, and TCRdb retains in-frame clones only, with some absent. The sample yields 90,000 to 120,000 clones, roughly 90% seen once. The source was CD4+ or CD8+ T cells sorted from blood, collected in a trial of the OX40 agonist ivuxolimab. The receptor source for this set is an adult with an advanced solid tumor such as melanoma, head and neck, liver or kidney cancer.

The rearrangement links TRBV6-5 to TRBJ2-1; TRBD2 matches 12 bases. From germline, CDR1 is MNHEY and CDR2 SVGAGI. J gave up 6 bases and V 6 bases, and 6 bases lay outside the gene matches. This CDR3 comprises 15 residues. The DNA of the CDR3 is TGTGCCAGCAGAATCCCGGGACTAGCGGGCAATGAGCAGTTCTTC. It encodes CASRIPGLAGNEQFF.

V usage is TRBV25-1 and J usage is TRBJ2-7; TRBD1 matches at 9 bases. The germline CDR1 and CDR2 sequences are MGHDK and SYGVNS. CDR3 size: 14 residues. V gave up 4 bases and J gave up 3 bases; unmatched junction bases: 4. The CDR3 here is CASSADRGGYEQYF. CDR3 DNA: TGTGCCAGCAGTGCCGACAGGGGGGGCTACGAGCAGTACTTC.

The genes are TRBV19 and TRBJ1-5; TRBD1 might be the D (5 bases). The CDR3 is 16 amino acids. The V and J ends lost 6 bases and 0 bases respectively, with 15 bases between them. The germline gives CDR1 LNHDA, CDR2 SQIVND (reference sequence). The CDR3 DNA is TGTGCCAGTAGCAGAGTAGGGGATTATAGCAATCAGCCCCAGCATTTT. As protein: CASSRVGDYSNQPQHF.

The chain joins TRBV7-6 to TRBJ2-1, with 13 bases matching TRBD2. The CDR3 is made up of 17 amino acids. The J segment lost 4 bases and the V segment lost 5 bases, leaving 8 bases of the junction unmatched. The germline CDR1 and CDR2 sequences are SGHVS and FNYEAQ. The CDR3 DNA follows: TGTGCCAGCAGCGACAGGGGACTAGCGGGGAGATACAATGAGCAGTTCTTC. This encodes CASSDRGLAGRYNEQFF.

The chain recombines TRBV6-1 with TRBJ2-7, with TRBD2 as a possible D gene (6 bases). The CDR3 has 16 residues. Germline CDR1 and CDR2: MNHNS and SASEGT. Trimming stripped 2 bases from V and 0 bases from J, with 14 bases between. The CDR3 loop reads CASSEFGAGSSYEQYF. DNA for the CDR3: TGTGCCAGCAGTGAATTCGGGGCGGGGAGCTCCTACGAGCAGTACTTC.

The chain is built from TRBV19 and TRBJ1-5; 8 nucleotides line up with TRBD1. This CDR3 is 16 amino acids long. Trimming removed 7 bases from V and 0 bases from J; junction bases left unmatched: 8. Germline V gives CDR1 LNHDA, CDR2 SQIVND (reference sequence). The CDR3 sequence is CASTVQGASSNQPQHF. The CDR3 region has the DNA TGTGCCAGTACCGTCCAGGGGGCGTCTAGCAATCAGCCCCAGCATTTT.

CDR3 residues: CASRTAQVNTEAFF. CDR3 nucleotide sequence: TGTGCCAGCAGAACGGCACAGGTGAACACTGAAGCTTTCTTT. The chain couples TRBV6-1 to TRBJ1-1, with a tentative D call TRBD1 (5 bases). Germline V gene lookup returns CDR1 MNHNS and CDR2 SASEGT. The CDR3 extends over 14 amino acids. The V end lost 6 bases, the J end lost 0 bases, and 11 bases lay between the germline ends.

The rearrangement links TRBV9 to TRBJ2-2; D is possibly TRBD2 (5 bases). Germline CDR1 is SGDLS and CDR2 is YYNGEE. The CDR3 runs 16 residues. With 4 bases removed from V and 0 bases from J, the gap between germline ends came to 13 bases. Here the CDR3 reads CASSPRADANTGELFF. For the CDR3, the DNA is TGTGCCAGCAGCCCCCGAGCGGATGCGAACACCGGGGAGCTGTTTTTT. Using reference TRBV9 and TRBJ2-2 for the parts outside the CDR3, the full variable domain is DSGVTQTPKHLITATGQRVTLRCSPRSGDLSVYWYQQSLDQGLQFLIQYYNGEERAKGNILERFSAQQFPDLHSELNLSSLELGDSALYFCASSPRADANTGELFFGEGSRLTVL.

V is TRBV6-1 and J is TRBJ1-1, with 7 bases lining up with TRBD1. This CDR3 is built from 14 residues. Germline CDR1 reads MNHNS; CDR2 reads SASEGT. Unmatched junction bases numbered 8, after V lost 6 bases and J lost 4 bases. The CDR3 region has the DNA TGTGCCAGCAGGACGGGGACAGCGACCACTGAAGCTTTCTTT. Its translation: CASRTGTATTEAFF.

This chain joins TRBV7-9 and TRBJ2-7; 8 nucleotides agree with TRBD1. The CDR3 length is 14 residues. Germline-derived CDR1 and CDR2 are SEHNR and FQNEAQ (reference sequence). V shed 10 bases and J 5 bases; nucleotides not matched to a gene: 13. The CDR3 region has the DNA TGTGCCACCGGACCCGGGACAGGTTCGAACGAGCAGTACTTC. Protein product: CATGPGTGSNEQYF.

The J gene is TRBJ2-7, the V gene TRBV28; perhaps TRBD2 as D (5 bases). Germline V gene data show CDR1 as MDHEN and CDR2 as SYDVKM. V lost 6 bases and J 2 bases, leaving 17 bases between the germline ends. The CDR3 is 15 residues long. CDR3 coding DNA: TGTGCCAGCAGCTTTAGAGGGAAAGCCACCTACGAGCAGTACTTC. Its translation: CASSFRGKATYEQYF.

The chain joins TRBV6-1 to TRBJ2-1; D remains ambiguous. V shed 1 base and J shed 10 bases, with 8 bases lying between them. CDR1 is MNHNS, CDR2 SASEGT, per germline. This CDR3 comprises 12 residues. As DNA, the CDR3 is TGTGCCAGCAGTGAAGTTTTAACGGAGCAGTTCTTC. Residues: CASSEVLTEQFF.

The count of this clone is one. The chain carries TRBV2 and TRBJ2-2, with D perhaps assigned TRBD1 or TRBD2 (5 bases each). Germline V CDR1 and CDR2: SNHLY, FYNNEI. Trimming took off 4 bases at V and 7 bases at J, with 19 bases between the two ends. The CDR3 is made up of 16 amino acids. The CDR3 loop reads CASSGGWQGPYGELFF. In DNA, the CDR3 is TGTGCCAGCAGTGGGGGGTGGCAGGGTCCCTACGGGGAGCTGTTTTTT.

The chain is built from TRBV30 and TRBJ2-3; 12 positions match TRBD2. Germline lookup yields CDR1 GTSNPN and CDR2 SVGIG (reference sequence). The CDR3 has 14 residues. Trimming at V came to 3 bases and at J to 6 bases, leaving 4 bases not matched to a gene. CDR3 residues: CAWRTSGSYDTQYF. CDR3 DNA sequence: TGTGCCTGGAGGACTAGCGGGAGTTACGATACGCAGTATTTT.

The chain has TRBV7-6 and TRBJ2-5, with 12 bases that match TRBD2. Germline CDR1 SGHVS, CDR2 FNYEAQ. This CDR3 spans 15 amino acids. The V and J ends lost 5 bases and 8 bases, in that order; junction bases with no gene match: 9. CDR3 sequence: CASSPSTSGSITQYF. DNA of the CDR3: TGTGCCAGCAGCCCATCGACTAGCGGGAGCATCACCCAGTACTTC.

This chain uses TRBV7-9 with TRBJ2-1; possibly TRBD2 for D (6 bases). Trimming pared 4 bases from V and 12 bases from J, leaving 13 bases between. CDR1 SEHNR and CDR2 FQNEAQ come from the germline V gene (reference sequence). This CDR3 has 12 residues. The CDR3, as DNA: TGTGCCAGCAGCTCTTTAAGGAGGGGGCAGTTCTTC. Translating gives CASSSLRRGQFF.

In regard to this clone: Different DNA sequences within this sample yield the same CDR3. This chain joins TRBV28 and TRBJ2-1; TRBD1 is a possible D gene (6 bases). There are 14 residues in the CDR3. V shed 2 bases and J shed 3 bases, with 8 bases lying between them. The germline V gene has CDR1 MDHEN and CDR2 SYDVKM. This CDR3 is CASSLGGGYNEQFF. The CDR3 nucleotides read TGTGCCAGCAGTTTAGGGGGCGGCTACAATGAGCAGTTCTTC.

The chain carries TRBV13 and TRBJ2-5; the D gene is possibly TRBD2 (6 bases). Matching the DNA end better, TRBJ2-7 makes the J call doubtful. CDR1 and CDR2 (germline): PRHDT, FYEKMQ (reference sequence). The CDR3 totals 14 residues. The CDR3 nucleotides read TGTGCCAGCAGCCTTAGCGGTGAAACCTACGAGCAGTACTTC. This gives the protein CASSLSGETYEQYF.

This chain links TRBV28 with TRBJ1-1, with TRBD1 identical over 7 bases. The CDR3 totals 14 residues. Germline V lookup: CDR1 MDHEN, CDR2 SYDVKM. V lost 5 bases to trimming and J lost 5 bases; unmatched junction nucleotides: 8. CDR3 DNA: TGTGCCAGCAGTGCAGGGGGGTCTCCGACTGAAGCTTTCTTT. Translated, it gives CASSAGGSPTEAFF.

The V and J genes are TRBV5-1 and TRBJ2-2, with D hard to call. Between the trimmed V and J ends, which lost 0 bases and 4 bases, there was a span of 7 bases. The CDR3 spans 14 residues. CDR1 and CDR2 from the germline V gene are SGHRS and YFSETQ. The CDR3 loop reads CASSLGKGTGELFF. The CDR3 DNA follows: TGCGCCAGCAGCTTGGGTAAAGGCACCGGGGAGCTGTTTTTT. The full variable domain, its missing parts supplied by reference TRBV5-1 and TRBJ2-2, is KAGVTQTPRYLIKTRGQQVTLSCSPISGHRSVSWYQQTPGQGLQFLFEYFSETQRNKGNFPGRFSGRQFSNSRSEMNVSTLELGDSALYLCASSLGKGTGELFFGEGSRLTVL.

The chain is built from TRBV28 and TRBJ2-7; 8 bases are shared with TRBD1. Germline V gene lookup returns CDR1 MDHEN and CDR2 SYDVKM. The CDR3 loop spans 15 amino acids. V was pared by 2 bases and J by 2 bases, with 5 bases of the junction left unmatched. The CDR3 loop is CASSLVTGAPYEQYF. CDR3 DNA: TGTGCCAGCAGTTTAGTGACAGGGGCCCCCTACGAGCAGTACTTC.

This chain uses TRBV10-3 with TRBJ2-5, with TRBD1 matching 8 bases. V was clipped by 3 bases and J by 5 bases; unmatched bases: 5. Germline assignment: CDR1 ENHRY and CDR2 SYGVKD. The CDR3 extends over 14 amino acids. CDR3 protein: CAISEQGGRETQYF. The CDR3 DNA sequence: TGTGCCATCAGTGAACAGGGGGGTAGGGAGACCCAGTACTTC.

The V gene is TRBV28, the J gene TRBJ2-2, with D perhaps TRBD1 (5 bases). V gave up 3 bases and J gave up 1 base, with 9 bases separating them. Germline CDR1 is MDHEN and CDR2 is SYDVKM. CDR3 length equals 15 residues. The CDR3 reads CASSLGQLNTGELFF. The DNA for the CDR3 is TGTGCCAGCAGTTTGGGGCAGCTGAACACCGGGGAGCTGTTTTTT.

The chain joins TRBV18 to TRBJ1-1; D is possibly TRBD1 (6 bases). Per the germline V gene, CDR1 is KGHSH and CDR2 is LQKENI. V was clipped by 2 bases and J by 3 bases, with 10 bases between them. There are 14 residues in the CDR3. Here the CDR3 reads CASSPTAGDTEAFF. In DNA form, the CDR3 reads TGTGCCAGCTCACCAACGGCAGGGGACACTGAAGCTTTCTTT.

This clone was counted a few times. The CDR3 reads CASSPAGAGTGELFF. In DNA, the CDR3 is TGTGCCAGCAGCCCCGCGGGAGCGGGCACCGGGGAGCTGTTTTTT. The chain joins TRBV4-2 to TRBJ2-2; TRBD2 matches at 7 bases. Trimming at V came to 4 bases and at J to 4 bases, leaving 6 bases not matched to a gene. Germline-derived CDR1 and CDR2 are LGHNA and YNFKEQ. The CDR3 spans 15 residues.

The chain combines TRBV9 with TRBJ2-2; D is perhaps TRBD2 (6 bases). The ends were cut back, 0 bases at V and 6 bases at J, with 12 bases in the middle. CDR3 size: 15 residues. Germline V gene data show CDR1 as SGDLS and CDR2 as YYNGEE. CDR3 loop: CASSVATSGPGELFF. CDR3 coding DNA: TGTGCCAGCAGCGTAGCTACCAGCGGGCCCGGGGAGCTGTTTTTT.

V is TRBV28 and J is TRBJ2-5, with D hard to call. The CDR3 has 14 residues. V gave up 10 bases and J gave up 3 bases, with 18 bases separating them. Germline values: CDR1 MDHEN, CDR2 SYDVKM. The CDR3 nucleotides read TGTGCCACCGCACAAACGCCAAGGGAAGAGACCCAGTACTTC. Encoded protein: CATAQTPREETQYF.